Sequencing of this T cell receptor (beta chain) was carried out in a study of blood T cell repertoires in COVID-19. Study-wide context: Samples came from the United States, Italy and Spain, spanning acute and convalescent COVID-19. The analysed material was cDNA or gDNA that came from T cells, B-cell-depleted T cells, or PBMCs.

This clone was counted once. Original processing notes: For nucleated cells, counts were estimated from reference gene primer amplification. The method was immunoSEQ multiplex PCR; TCRdb's version includes in-frame clones alone and lacks a portion of them. V and J calls and clone size follow that table, whereas D and trimming were derived from the DNA. The profile covers about 170,000 clones, with roughly 86% appearing a single time and roughly 7% taken by the ten largest. The length of the CDR3 is 16 residues. The sequenced sample consisted of peripheral blood. V and J are TRBV21-1 and TRBJ2-4; the D call in the table, TRBD1, was not verified against the DNA. TRBV21-1 is classified as a pseudogene. This receptor was identified in a man aged 45-65 years with active or convalescent COVID-19. DNA for the CDR3: TGTGCCAGCAGCAATCGACAGGGGGTAGCCAAAAACATTCAGTACTTC. Protein: CASSNRQGVAKNIQYF.